The 10 T cell receptor beta chains given below trace back to one sample, sequenced in a study of CD8 T cells in ankylosing spondylitis. TCRdb used MiXCR to reprocess the 5' RACE reads, holding one entry per CDR3 protein. The table records 200,000 to 300,000 distinct CDR3 sequences, about 10% of them present only once. The sample taken for sequencing was blood, either unsorted or a sorted T cell fraction (not recorded which). These receptors were taken from a male donor with ankylosing spondylitis or in good health (not recorded which).

This clonotype was picked up a small number of times. The V and J genes are TRBV10-3 and TRBJ1-6; TRBD1 matches at 7 bases. The V segment lost 10 bases and the J segment 5 bases; nucleotides outside the gene matches: 11. The CDR3 is made up of 15 amino acids. Germline values: CDR1 ENHRY, CDR2 SYGVKD. CDR3 sequence: CATGMRQGNNSPLHF. The DNA of the CDR3 is TGTGCCACCGGAATGAGACAGGGAAATAATTCACCCCTCCACTTT.

This chain links TRBV12-3 or TRBV12-4 with TRBJ2-7, with 9 bases fitting TRBD1. Trimming at V came to 7 bases and at J to 4 bases, leaving 8 bases not matched to a gene. The length of the CDR3 is 14 residues. The CDR3 protein is CASNIQGARYEQYF. For the CDR3, the DNA is TGTGCCAGCAATATACAGGGGGCTAGGTACGAGCAGTACTTC.

In this sample, this clonotype turned up a few times. V and J are TRBV27 and TRBJ2-7, with D perhaps matching TRBD1 (7 bases). There are 14 residues in the CDR3. V lost 5 bases to trimming and J lost 3 bases, with 14 bases between them. Germline assignment: CDR1 MNHEY and CDR2 SMNVEV (reference sequence). The chain's CDR3 is CASSARGADYEQYF. CDR3 in DNA: TGTGCCAGCAGTGCCAGGGGGGCTGACTACGAGCAGTACTTC.

This clonotype was counted a few times. V gene TRBV10-3 combines with J gene TRBJ2-3; TRBD2 matches 8 bases. The V gene's germline CDR1 is ENHRY and CDR2 SYGVKD. The CDR3 totals 14 residues. The V segment lost 7 bases and the J segment 3 bases; nucleotides outside the gene matches: 6. The CDR3 bases are TGTGCCATCAATGCGGGGGGCCCGACAGATACGCAGTATTTT. Protein product: CAINAGGPTDTQYF.

This clonotype appeared many times. Germline and junction disagree at one end, which may indicate a read error. The CDR3: CASSLAGHNYGYTF. The CDR3 DNA reads as TGTGCCAGCAGCCTAGCAGGCCATAACTATGGCTACACCTTC. The chain recombines TRBV7-2 with TRBJ1-2; no definite D call. This CDR3 spans 14 amino acids. Germline V gene data show CDR1 as SGHTA and CDR2 as FQGNSA.

This clonotype was recorded many times. This sequence joins TRBV20-1 and TRBJ2-2; the D gene is possibly TRBD1 (6 bases). The germline V gene has CDR1 DFQATT and CDR2 SNEGSKA (reference sequence). Trimming removed 0 bases at V and 2 bases at J, with 13 bases between. The CDR3 runs 16 residues. For the CDR3, the DNA is TGCAGTGCTAGAGATCGGTACAGGGCCAACACCGGGGAGCTGTTTTTT. Translating it yields CSARDRYRANTGELFF.

The chain joins TRBV20-1 to TRBJ2-4, with 7 bases fitting TRBD2. In germline, CDR1 is DFQATT, CDR2 SNEGSKA (reference sequence). CDR3 length: 15 residues. Trimming removed 6 bases from V and 1 base from J; junction bases left unmatched: 9. The CDR3 bases are TGCAGTGCCAGCACCTGGGAGGGGGCCAAAAACATTCAGTACTTC. Protein sequence: CSASTWEGAKNIQYF.

V and J are TRBV28 and TRBJ2-7; perhaps TRBD2 as D (5 bases). The V gene's germline CDR1 is MDHEN and CDR2 SYDVKM. This CDR3 has 16 residues. V lost 3 bases to trimming and J lost 4 bases, with 19 bases between them. The CDR3 sequence: CASSLGEGLARYEQYF. CDR3 coding DNA: TGTGCCAGCAGTTTGGGCGAAGGCCTAGCTAGGTACGAGCAGTACTTC.

The gene calls are TRBV7-9 and TRBJ2-1; 11 nucleotides line up with TRBD2. CDR1 is SEHNR and CDR2 is FQNEAQ in the germline V gene (reference sequence). V was clipped by 5 bases and J by 7 bases; unmatched bases: 10. This CDR3 is 16 amino acids long. Written as DNA, the CDR3 is TGTGCCAGCAGCCTGACTAGCGGGGTCTCGGGAAATGAGCAGTTCTTC. Protein: CASSLTSGVSGNEQFF.

This clonotype was seen repeatedly, ten times or more. This chain uses TRBV20-1 with TRBJ2-1, with 11 bases that match TRBD1. The CDR3 consists of 14 residues. Germline CDR1 reads DFQATT; CDR2 reads SNEGSKA (reference sequence). V lost 3 bases and J lost 10; bases outside the gene matches: 8. The CDR3 spells CSASQSGDRGEQFF. In DNA form, the CDR3 reads TGCAGTGCTAGCCAGAGCGGGGACAGGGGGGAGCAGTTCTTC.